This T cell receptor beta chain was documented in a study of cytomegalovirus exposure and HLA in healthy donors. Study in general: Drawn from HLA-typed donors, approximately 85 million unique TCRs were held in an early data release. General observations from the study: Confirmation in vitro established that a few CMV-associated chains were specific for CMV antigens.

About this clone itself: Its target is unknown.

Both 60 Vbeta primers and 13 Jbeta primers went into the PCR. Generated by immunoSEQ multiplex PCR, the TCRdb table keeps only in-frame clones and is missing some. The sample records roughly 120,000 clones, 75% to 85% being singletons. In germline, CDR1 is SGHVT, CDR2 SQSDAQ. The ends lost 4 bases at V and 4 bases at J; junction bases unmatched: 17. The CDR3 is made up of 19 amino acids. What was sequenced was PBMCs. V and J are TRBV7-4 and TRBJ2-4; 9 positions match TRBD1. The source is a young woman in good health and CMV-seropositive. The CDR3 here is CASSSTDPQTGGLKNIQYF. The CDR3 bases are TGTGCCAGCAGCTCAACGGACCCTCAGACAGGGGGTTTAAAAAACATTCAGTACTTC.